The rows below give T cell receptor beta chains drawn from one sample of a study of blood T cell repertoires in COVID-19. The repertoire was sequenced with immunoSEQ multiplex PCR; TCRdb's copy has only in-frame clones and lacks some. The sample has 250,000 to 300,000 clones; about nine tenths are singletons. The sample comprised PBMCs or T cells enriched from blood (not recorded which). The receptors here all came from a woman aged 40 to 50 who had recovered from COVID-19. Each CDR3 is given with its conserved first and last residue. The D gene is left open where the match is weak. Some rows mark clone size as missing; the rest say once, few, many or name a class of expanded clone.

clone size: once; J gene: TRBJ1-1; CDR3 length: 14; D gene: TRBD1; V gene: TRBV18; CDR3 DNA: TGTGCCAGCTCACTGGGACAGGGGAACACTGAAGCTTTCTTT; CDR3 protein: CASSLGQGNTEAFF
clone size: NA; J gene: TRBJ2-3; CDR3 length: 13; D gene: NA; V gene: TRBV27; CDR3 DNA: TGTGCCAGCAGCCCCCGGTCGGGGGATACGCAGTATTTT; CDR3 protein: CASSPRSGDTQYF
clone size: NA; J gene: TRBJ2-3; CDR3 length: 14; D gene: TRBD2; V gene: TRBV3-1/TRBV3-2; CDR3 DNA: TGTGCCAGCAGCCAAGGGACTAGCGGCTATATCAAGTATTTT; CDR3 protein: CASSQGTSGYIKYF
clone size: NA; J gene: TRBJ2-7; CDR3 length: 12; D gene: NA; V gene: TRBV30; CDR3 DNA: TGTGCCCGGAGAGACAGCTCCTACGAGCAGTACTTC; CDR3 protein: CARRDSSYEQYF
clone size: once; J gene: TRBJ1-1; CDR3 length: 16; D gene: NA; V gene: TRBV4-3; CDR3 DNA: TGCGCCAGCAGCCAAGATATTCGGGGGAGATACACTGAAGCTTTCTTT; CDR3 protein: CASSQDIRGRYTEAFF
clone size: NA; J gene: TRBJ2-7; CDR3 length: 15; D gene: TRBD2; V gene: TRBV4-3; CDR3 DNA: TGCGCCAGCAGCCAACTAGCGGGAGGGCCAGGGGAGCAGTACTTC; CDR3 protein: CASSQLAGGPGEQYF
clone size: NA; J gene: TRBJ2-7; CDR3 length: 14; D gene: TRBD2; V gene: TRBV7-2; CDR3 DNA: TGTGCCAGCAGCTTTAGCGGGAGGGCCTACGAGCAGTACTTC; CDR3 protein: CASSFSGRAYEQYF
clone size: NA; J gene: TRBJ2-1; CDR3 length: 15; D gene: NA; V gene: TRBV5-6; CDR3 DNA: TGTGCCAGCAGCTATCGACAGGCCTACTACAATGAGCAGTTCTTC; CDR3 protein: CASSYRQAYYNEQFF
clone size: few; J gene: TRBJ2-2; CDR3 length: 13; D gene: NA; V gene: TRBV5-4; CDR3 DNA: TGTGCCGCGGGGACAGAGAACACCGGGGAGCTGTTTTTT; CDR3 protein: CAAGTENTGELFF
clone size: NA; J gene: TRBJ2-1; CDR3 length: 13; D gene: NA; V gene: TRBV5-4; CDR3 DNA: TGTGCCAGCAGAGCAGGAGTGGGAGATGAGCAGTTCTTC; CDR3 protein: CASRAGVGDEQFF
clone size: NA; J gene: TRBJ2-7; CDR3 length: 16; D gene: NA; V gene: TRBV5-1; CDR3 DNA: TGCGCCAGCAGCTTGAACTCGAGACAGGCGATCTACGAGCAGTACTTC; CDR3 protein: CASSLNSRQAIYEQYF
clone size: NA; J gene: TRBJ1-4; CDR3 length: 12; D gene: NA; V gene: TRBV5-5; CDR3 DNA: TGTGCCAGCAGCTTGGCCGATGAAAAACTGTTTTTT; CDR3 protein: CASSLADEKLFF
clone size: NA; J gene: TRBJ2-5; CDR3 length: 14; D gene: NA; V gene: TRBV19; CDR3 DNA: TGTGCCAGTAGTTCCATTTTTGGAGGGGAGACCCAGTACTTC; CDR3 protein: CASSSIFGGETQYF
clone size: NA; J gene: TRBJ2-5; CDR3 length: 17; D gene: TRBD2; V gene: TRBV7-2; CDR3 DNA: TGTGCCAGCAGTGCCACCGGGCTAGCGGGATTCGCGGAGACCCAGTACTTC; CDR3 protein: CASSATGLAGFAETQYF
clone size: NA; J gene: TRBJ2-1; CDR3 length: 12; D gene: NA; V gene: TRBV12-3/TRBV12-4; CDR3 DNA: TGTGCCAGCAGTTTTGAGGGTGGTGAGCAGTTCTTC; CDR3 protein: CASSFEGGEQFF
clone size: once; J gene: TRBJ1-2; CDR3 length: 13; D gene: NA; V gene: TRBV5-1; CDR3 DNA: TGCGCCAGCAGCTTGACAGAAAACTATGGCTACACCTTC; CDR3 protein: CASSLTENYGYTF
clone size: NA; J gene: TRBJ2-1; CDR3 length: 17; D gene: NA; V gene: TRBV5-1; CDR3 DNA: TGCGCCAGCAGGCCGTCCCCCGGTGCGAGCGCGTACAATGAGCAGTTCTTC; CDR3 protein: CASRPSPGASAYNEQFF
clone size: NA; J gene: TRBJ1-1; CDR3 length: 12; D gene: TRBD1; V gene: TRBV5-1; CDR3 DNA: TGCGCCAGCGCCCGGACAGGCACTGAAGCTTTCTTT; CDR3 protein: CASARTGTEAFF
clone size: few; J gene: TRBJ1-5; CDR3 length: 15; D gene: TRBD1; V gene: TRBV10-2; CDR3 DNA: TGCGCCAGCAGTGAGGGGGACAGGGTGGCTCAGCCCCAGCATTTT; CDR3 protein: CASSEGDRVAQPQHF
clone size: NA; J gene: TRBJ1-3; CDR3 length: 14; D gene: TRBD1; V gene: TRBV19; CDR3 DNA: TGTGCCAGTACTCCGACAGGGAAGCAGAACACCATATATTTT; CDR3 protein: CASTPTGKQNTIYF
clone size: NA; J gene: TRBJ2-7; CDR3 length: 14; D gene: TRBD1; V gene: TRBV29-1; CDR3 DNA: TGCAGCGTGAAAATACAGGGGGCCAGCTACGAGCAGTACTTC; CDR3 protein: CSVKIQGASYEQYF
clone size: NA; J gene: TRBJ2-7; CDR3 length: 14; D gene: TRBD2; V gene: TRBV6-5; CDR3 DNA: TGTGCCAGCAGACTAGCGGGGAGCTCCTACGAGCAGTACTTC; CDR3 protein: CASRLAGSSYEQYF
clone size: NA; J gene: TRBJ1-1; CDR3 length: 13; D gene: TRBD1; V gene: TRBV3-1/TRBV3-2; CDR3 DNA: TGTGCCAGCAGCCAGACAGGGCGCACTGAAGCTTTCTTT; CDR3 protein: CASSQTGRTEAFF
clone size: NA; J gene: TRBJ1-3; CDR3 length: 14; D gene: NA; V gene: TRBV11-1; CDR3 DNA: TGTGCCAGCAGCTTAGCGCGTCGGGGAAACACCATATATTTT; CDR3 protein: CASSLARRGNTIYF
clone size: NA; J gene: TRBJ2-7; CDR3 length: 16; D gene: NA; V gene: TRBV9; CDR3 DNA: TGTGCCAGCAGCGTAGGCTTCGGAGACCGCGACTACGAGCAGTACTTC; CDR3 protein: CASSVGFGDRDYEQYF
clone size: NA; J gene: TRBJ1-5; CDR3 length: 19; D gene: TRBD1; V gene: TRBV11-3; CDR3 DNA: TGTGCCAGCAGTTTCCTCCGGGACAGGGTCTATAATAGCAATCAGCCCCAGCATTTT; CDR3 protein: CASSFLRDRVYNSNQPQHF
clone size: NA; J gene: TRBJ2-7; CDR3 length: 17; D gene: NA; V gene: TRBV7-4; CDR3 DNA: TGTGCCAGCAGCTTTCCCCCCCGGGGGGCAATGTCCTACGAGCAGTACTTC; CDR3 protein: CASSFPPRGAMSYEQYF